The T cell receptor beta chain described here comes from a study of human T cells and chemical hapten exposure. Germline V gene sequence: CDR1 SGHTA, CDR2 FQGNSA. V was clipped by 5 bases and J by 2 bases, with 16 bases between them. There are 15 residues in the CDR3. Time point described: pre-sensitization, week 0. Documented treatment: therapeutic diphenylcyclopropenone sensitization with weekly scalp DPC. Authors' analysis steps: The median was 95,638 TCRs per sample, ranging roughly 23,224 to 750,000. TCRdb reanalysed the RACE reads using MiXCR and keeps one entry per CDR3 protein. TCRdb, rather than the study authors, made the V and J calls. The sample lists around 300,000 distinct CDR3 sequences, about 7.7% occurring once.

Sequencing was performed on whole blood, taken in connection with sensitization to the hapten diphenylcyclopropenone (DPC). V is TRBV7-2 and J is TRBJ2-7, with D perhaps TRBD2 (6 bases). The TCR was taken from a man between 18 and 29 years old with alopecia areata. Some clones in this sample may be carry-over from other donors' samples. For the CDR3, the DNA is TGTGCCAGCAGCCTAATGAGACTAGTTCCCTACGAGCAGTACTTC. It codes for CASSLMRLVPYEQYF.